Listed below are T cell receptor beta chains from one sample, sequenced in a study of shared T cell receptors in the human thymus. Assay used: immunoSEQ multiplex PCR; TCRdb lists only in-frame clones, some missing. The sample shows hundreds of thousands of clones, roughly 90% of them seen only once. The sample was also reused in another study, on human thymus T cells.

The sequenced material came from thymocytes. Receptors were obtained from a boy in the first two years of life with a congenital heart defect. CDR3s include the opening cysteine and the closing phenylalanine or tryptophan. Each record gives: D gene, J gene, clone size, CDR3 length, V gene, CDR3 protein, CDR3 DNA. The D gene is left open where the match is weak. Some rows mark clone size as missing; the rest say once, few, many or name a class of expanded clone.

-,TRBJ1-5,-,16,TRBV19,CASSGPGAWSNQPQHF,TGTGCCAGTAGCGGACCAGGGGCATGGAGCAATCAGCCCCAGCATTTT
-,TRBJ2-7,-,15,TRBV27,CASSPQAASFDEQYF,TGTGCCAGCAGTCCTCAAGCCGCCTCCTTCGACGAGCAGTACTTC
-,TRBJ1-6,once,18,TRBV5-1,CASSEGLGSWPYNSPLHF,TGCGCCAGCAGCGAGGGACTTGGAAGCTGGCCCTATAATTCACCCCTCCACTTT
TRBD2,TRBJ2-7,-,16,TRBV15,CATSRDRTRETYEQYF,TGTGCCACCAGCAGAGATAGGACTAGAGAGACCTACGAGCAGTACTTC
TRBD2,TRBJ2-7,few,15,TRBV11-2,CASSLAASGDHEQYF,TGTGCCAGCAGCTTAGCGGCTAGCGGGGATCACGAGCAGTACTTC
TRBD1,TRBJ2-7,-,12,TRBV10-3,CAISWTGNEQYF,TGTGCCATCAGCTGGACAGGGAACGAGCAGTACTTC
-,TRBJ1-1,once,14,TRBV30,CAWRAYRGAPSAFF,TGTGCCTGGAGGGCCTATCGGGGGGCTCCCTCAGCTTTCTTT
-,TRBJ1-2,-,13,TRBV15,CATSRRHGYGYTF,TGTGCCACCAGCAGAAGACACGGCTATGGCTACACCTTC
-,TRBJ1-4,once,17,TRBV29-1,CSVVGDHTGRRNEKLFF,TGCAGCGTTGTGGGGGACCACACAGGGAGAAGAAATGAAAAACTGTTTTTT
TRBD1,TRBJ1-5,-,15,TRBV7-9,CASSYSGTGYQPQHF,TGTGCCAGCAGCTACTCCGGGACAGGGTATCAGCCCCAGCATTTT
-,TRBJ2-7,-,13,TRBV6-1,CASSVLILYEQYF,TGTGCCAGCAGTGTCCTTATCCTTTACGAGCAGTACTTC
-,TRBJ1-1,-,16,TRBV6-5,CASSSGLLLRDTEAFF,TGTGCCAGCAGTTCGGGACTTTTATTAAGGGACACTGAAGCTTTCTTT
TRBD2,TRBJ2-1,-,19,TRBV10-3,CAISEFASGRRFGYNEQFF,TGTGCCATCAGTGAGTTCGCTAGCGGGAGGCGGTTCGGGTACAATGAGCAGTTCTTC
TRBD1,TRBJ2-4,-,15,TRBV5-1,CASSLGQGAKNIQYF,TGCGCCAGCAGCTTGGGACAGGGGGCCAAAAACATTCAGTACTTC
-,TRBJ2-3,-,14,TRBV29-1,CSVVRDRYTDTQYF,TGCAGCGTTGTGCGAGACAGGTACACAGATACGCAGTATTTT
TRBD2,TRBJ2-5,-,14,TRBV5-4,CASSPLAGEETQYF,TGTGCCAGCAGCCCTCTAGCGGGGGAAGAGACCCAGTACTTC
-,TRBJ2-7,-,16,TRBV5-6,CASSLGSGERGDEQYF,TGTGCCAGCAGCTTGGGGAGCGGGGAAAGGGGGGACGAGCAGTACTTC
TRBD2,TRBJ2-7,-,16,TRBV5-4,CASSRHPSGSSYEQYF,TGCGCCAGCAGCCGACACCCTAGCGGGAGTTCCTACGAGCAGTACTTC
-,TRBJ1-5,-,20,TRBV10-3,CAISESATNLGRKSNQPQHF,TGTGCCATCAGTGAGTCCGCGACGAATTTGGGCAGGAAAAGCAATCAGCCCCAGCATTTT
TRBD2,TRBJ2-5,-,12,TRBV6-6,CASSSPGRAQYF,TGTGCCAGCAGTTCCCCGGGGAGGGCCCAGTACTTC
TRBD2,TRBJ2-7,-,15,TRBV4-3,CASSPGAGPKYEQYF,TGCGCCAGCAGCCCTGGAGCGGGACCCAAGTACGAGCAGTACTTC
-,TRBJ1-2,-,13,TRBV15,CATSKSGGRSYTF,TGTGCCACCAGCAAGAGTGGGGGCAGAAGCTACACCTTC